The text below deals with one T cell receptor beta chain. Its cognate antigen has yet to be identified. It has no much larger one-base neighbor in the sample; base qualities were not kept. The sample belongs to a study of T cell responses to AZD1222 COVID-19 vaccine (dated by TCRdb to about 2021). Regarding the research as a whole: AZD1222 recipients given second doses at about 4 weeks or at about 12 weeks were pooled, since spike-specific TCR depth and breadth were not found to differ between the two schedules. A total of 233 trial participants underwent TCR sequencing, of whom some 200 had received two doses of AZD1222 and 26 had received two doses of the MenACWY control vaccine. Trial participants were enrolled by age into 18-55, 56-69 and 70-plus year subgroups, with about 150, 27 and 61 TCR-sequenced participants respectively. Here is what the overall study found, with its caveats: The 56-69-year group was small, and its depth increase did not reach significance, likely because of low power. After two AZD1222 doses, both the breadth and the depth of spike-specific TCRs were significantly higher than at day 0 and than in MenACWY recipients. Because no samples from the day 14 peak response were available, repertoires could be characterized only after the peak T cell response. Reportedly, close to half of the unique spike-specific TCRs recognized epitopes lying outside the regions that are mutated in the B.1.351 and B.1.1.7 variants. Most participants were white British and females outnumbered males, and the authors suggested that clonal diversity may have been underestimated. Vaccine-associated CD4 TCRs spanned the whole spike protein, with dominant responses in regions 160-218 and 743-854. Conclusions about previously exposed vaccinees were limited because only six or seven AZD1222 recipients were SARS-CoV-2 seropositive at baseline.

The time point label for this specimen denotes: baseline before first vaccination. Samples from vaccinated people were obtained from the UK trials COV001 and COV002, which included a single-blind randomized controlled phase 2/3 trial of AZD1222 (ChAdOx1 nCoV-19) in healthy adults. For TCRbeta chain sequencing, PBMC samples were collected from trial participants at day 0 and at day 28 after the second dose. The CDR3 regions of human TCRbeta chains were analyzed by immunosequencing. The original pipeline was this. TCRs in the repertoires were compared against a reference library of SARS-CoV-2-specific TCRs that had been generated with the MIRA antigen-specificity platform. Breadth was defined as the fraction of unique TCRs that were SARS-CoV-2-associated. Depth was defined as the fraction of total T cells that were SARS-CoV-2-associated. Using the MIRA data, every spike-specific TCR was mapped to the spike region that the TCR reacted to and assigned to either a CD4 or a CD8 class. Log10-transformed breadth and depth values were compared by one-way ANOVA with Sidak's multiple comparisons tests. TCRdb mirrors the immuneACCESS table, restricted to in-frame sequences. Some clones are absent from its copies; in checked studies, under half trace to an unresolved V gene, and the reason for the others is unknown. From that table come the V and J calls and clone size; the DNA was used to work out D and trimming. This sample holds about 150,000 clones; 92% were observed only once. The top ten clonotypes cover about 3.8% of the sample.

V and J lose 5 bases and 4 bases, and a span of 25 bases separates them. CDR1 and CDR2 are drawn from the germline V gene (reference sequence): LNHDA, SQIVND. Counted from cysteine to phenylalanine, this CDR3 has 18 amino acids. The DNA shown is the 54-base CDR3, in frame from base 1. This material consisted of peripheral blood, taken on day 0 of AZD1222 vaccination. The TCR sequence derives from an adult in good health. This receptor chain uses TRBV19 and TRBJ2-3, with a weak D call of TRBD2 (7 bases match). In nucleotide form, the sequence is TGTGCCAGTAGTCTCCGAGGGGGAGGGACCGCGAGCCCAGATACGCAGTATTTT. It translates as CASSLRGGGTASPDTQYF.